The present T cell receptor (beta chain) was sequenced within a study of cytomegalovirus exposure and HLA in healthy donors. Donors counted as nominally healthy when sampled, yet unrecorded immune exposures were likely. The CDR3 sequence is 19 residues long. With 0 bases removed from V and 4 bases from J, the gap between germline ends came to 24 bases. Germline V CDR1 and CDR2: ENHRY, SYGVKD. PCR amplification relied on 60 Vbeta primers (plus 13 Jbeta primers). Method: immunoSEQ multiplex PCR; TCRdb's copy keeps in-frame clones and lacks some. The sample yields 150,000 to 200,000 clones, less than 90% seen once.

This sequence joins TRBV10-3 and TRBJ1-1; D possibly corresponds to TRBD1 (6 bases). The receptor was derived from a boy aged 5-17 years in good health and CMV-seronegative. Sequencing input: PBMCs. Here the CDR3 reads CAISESFGRKEPDSTEAFF. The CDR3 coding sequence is TGTGCCATCAGTGAGTCATTCGGTCGGAAAGAGCCGGACAGCACTGAAGCTTTCTTT.